Presented here are 31 T cell receptor beta chains from one specimen sequenced in a study of technical replicates of blood from several donors. Assay: immunoSEQ multiplex PCR; the TCRdb copy retains only in-frame clones and omits some. The sample has fewer than 90,000 clones; approximately 94% are singletons. The material sequenced was T cells isolated from PBMCs. These receptor sequences come from a human donor in good health.

This chain links TRBV7-8 with TRBJ1-1; tentatively, D is TRBD1 (6 bases). Trimming left V 5 bases short and J 1 base short, with 14 bases between. This CDR3 spans 15 amino acids. Germline V gene sequence: CDR1 SGHVS, CDR2 FQNEAQ. Here the CDR3 reads CASSDITGKNTEAFF. Here the CDR3 DNA reads TGTGCCAGCAGCGACATTACAGGGAAGAACACTGAAGCTTTCTTT.

J is TRBJ1-6 and V is TRBV7-3, with D perhaps TRBD1 (5 bases). The length of the CDR3 is 17 residues. From germline, CDR1 is SGHTA and CDR2 FQGTGA. Trimming cost V 0 bases and J 6 bases, with 15 bases left between them. In nucleotides, the CDR3 is TGTGCCAGCAGCTTAACCCCCAGGGCAGGAAGTAATTCACCCCTCCACTTT. Its translation is CASSLTPRAGSNSPLHF.

The rearrangement uses TRBV25-1 and TRBJ2-2, with TRBD2 as a possible D gene (5 bases). There are 15 residues in the CDR3. The V end lost 2 bases, the J end lost 4 bases, and 11 bases lay between the germline ends. CDR1 MGHDK and CDR2 SYGVNS come from the germline V gene. The CDR3 sequence: CASSERPGVTGELFF. For the CDR3, the DNA is TGTGCCAGCAGTGAAAGGCCCGGGGTCACCGGGGAGCTGTTTTTT.

This clone was seen a few times. The gene calls are TRBV28 and TRBJ2-4, with a tentative D call TRBD2 (7 bases). This CDR3 comprises 19 residues. The ends were cut back, 5 bases at V and 2 bases at J, with 25 bases in the middle. Germline V gene sequence: CDR1 MDHEN, CDR2 SYDVKM. CDR3 bases: TGTGCCAGCAGTATCAAGGGGGGGTGGGGGATCGGGCCCAAAAACATTCAGTACTTC. This codes for CASSIKGGWGIGPKNIQYF.

The chain employs TRBV7-9 and TRBJ2-5; 16 bases match TRBD2. The V gene end was trimmed by 3 bases and the J gene end by 4 bases; junction bases not matched to a gene: 8. Germline CDR1 is SEHNR and CDR2 is FQNEAQ (reference sequence). This CDR3 spans 18 amino acids. CDR3 in amino acids: CASSLGTSGGAGRETQYF. In nucleotides, the CDR3 is TGTGCCAGCAGCTTGGGGACTAGCGGGGGGGCTGGAAGAGAGACCCAGTACTTC.

V and J are TRBV5-6 and TRBJ2-2, with a tentative D call TRBD1 (6 bases). This CDR3 has 15 residues. With 2 bases removed from V and 5 bases from J, the gap between germline ends came to 13 bases. The germline CDR1 and CDR2 sequences are SGHDT and YYEEEE. In DNA form, the CDR3 reads TGTGCCAGCAGCTTAAGAGGGGGATGGACCGGGGAGCTGTTTTTT. It yields the protein CASSLRGGWTGELFF. Full variable domain (outside the CDR3, taken from reference TRBV5-6 and TRBJ2-2): DAGVTQSPTHLIKTRGQQVTLRCSPKSGHDTVSWYQQALGQGPQFIFQYYEEEERQRGNFPDRFSGHQFPNYSSELNVNALLLGDSALYLCASSLRGGWTGELFFGEGSRLTVL.

J is TRBJ2-5 and V is TRBV14; 12 positions agree with TRBD2. Trimming removed 4 bases from V and 5 bases from J; junction bases left unmatched: 8. Germline CDR1 reads SGHDN; CDR2 reads FVKESK. This CDR3 contains 16 residues. The CDR3 is CASSPRLAGVRETQYF. The CDR3 bases are TGTGCCAGCAGCCCTCGACTAGCGGGAGTAAGGGAGACCCAGTACTTC.

The rearrangement joins TRBV5-4 to TRBJ2-7; D gene ambiguous. CDR1 is SGHNT, CDR2 YYREEE, per germline (reference sequence). The CDR3 has 13 amino acids. Trimming took 0 bases from V and 0 from J, leaving 4 bases between them. CDR3 DNA sequence: TGTGCCAGCAGCTTGGTATTCTCCTACGAGCAGTACTTC. Protein product: CASSLVFSYEQYF.

The gene calls are TRBV11-2 and TRBJ2-7; 7 nucleotides align to TRBD2. V was pared by 1 base and J by 0 bases, with 9 bases of the junction left unmatched. From germline, CDR1 is SGHAT and CDR2 FQNNGV. This CDR3 comprises 17 residues. The CDR3 DNA reads as TGTGCCAGCAGCTTAGGCGGGAGCCTACAGCTCTCCTACGAGCAGTACTTC. Protein sequence: CASSLGGSLQLSYEQYF.

CDR3 sequence reads: CASSVGTGRHEQYF. CDR3 coding DNA: TGCGCCAGCAGCGTCGGGACAGGGCGGCACGAGCAGTACTTC. The chain carries TRBV5-1 and TRBJ2-7; 9 bases line up with TRBD1. Germline-derived CDR1 and CDR2 are SGHRS and YFSETQ. V shed 4 bases, J shed 5 bases, and the junction held 7 bases outside the gene matches. The CDR3 contains 14 residues.

The rearrangement uses TRBV4-1 and TRBJ2-5; D might be TRBD1 (7 bases). V was trimmed by 0 bases and J by 5 bases, leaving 19 bases between them. This CDR3 comprises 17 residues. Germline CDR1 reads MGHRA; CDR2 reads YSYEKL. CDR3 coding DNA: TGCGCCAGCAGCCAAGATCTGGCCGGGGGCAGGGGGGAGACCCAGTACTTC. Amino acids: CASSQDLAGGRGETQYF.

The chain has TRBV4-1 and TRBJ2-7; TRBD2 agrees at 10 bases. V was clipped by 1 base and J by 2 bases; unmatched bases: 2. Germline V CDR1 and CDR2: MGHRA, YSYEKL. The CDR3 is 15 amino acids. CDR3: CASSQGLAGPYEQYF. DNA for the CDR3: TGCGCCAGCAGCCAAGGACTAGCGGGCCCCTACGAGCAGTACTTC.

This clone was recorded once. The V and J genes are TRBV6-5 and TRBJ1-4, with D possibly being TRBD1 (5 bases). From germline, CDR1 is MNHEY and CDR2 SVGAGI. CDR3 size: 15 residues. Trimming stripped 2 bases from V and 9 bases from J, with 16 bases between. The CDR3 protein is CASSYSQGFPQKLFF. DNA of the CDR3: TGTGCCAGCAGTTACAGCCAGGGCTTTCCTCAAAAACTGTTTTTT.

The gene calls are TRBV13 and TRBJ2-5; TRBD1 might be the D (5 bases). This CDR3 is 15 amino acids long. Germline V CDR1 and CDR2: PRHDT, FYEKMQ (reference sequence). V lost 4 bases, J lost 0 bases, and 12 bases lay in between. CDR3: CASSSLTGDQETQYF. CDR3 in DNA: TGTGCCAGCAGCTCGCTCACAGGTGACCAAGAGACCCAGTACTTC.

The genes are TRBV5-6 and TRBJ2-5, with 9 bases matching TRBD2. Trimming took 0 bases from V and 4 from J; bases not matched to a gene: 13. The CDR3 covers 18 residues. CDR1 and CDR2 (germline): SGHDT, YYEEEE. The CDR3 here is CASSLDIRRGGWAETQYF. CDR3 sequence (DNA): TGTGCCAGCAGCTTGGATATTCGGCGGGGGGGCTGGGCAGAGACCCAGTACTTC.

The chain couples TRBV2 to TRBJ1-1; a weak D match, TRBD1 (6 bases). Trimming left V 6 bases short and J 10 bases short, with 12 bases between. The CDR3 is 11 residues long. Germline V gives CDR1 SNHLY, CDR2 FYNNEI. CDR3 loop: CASRDRSRAFF. The DNA of the CDR3 is TGTGCCAGCAGGGACAGATCAAGAGCTTTCTTT.

This clone turned up a few times. V is TRBV18 and J is TRBJ1-1, with D tentatively TRBD1 (5 bases). Trimming removed 4 bases at V and 1 base at J, with 16 bases between. Per the germline V gene, CDR1 is KGHSH and CDR2 is LQKENI. The CDR3 runs to 16 residues. CDR3 bases: TGTGCCAGCTCACGGGCGTGGAGGGGAACGAACACTGAAGCTTTCTTT. Protein product: CASSRAWRGTNTEAFF.

This clone was found many times. The chain links TRBV4-2 to TRBJ2-6, with a weak D call TRBD1 (5 bases). Germline V gene sequence: CDR1 LGHNA, CDR2 YNFKEQ. This CDR3 has 16 residues. Deletions cut 0 bases from V and 1 base from J, with 7 bases between. The CDR3 reads CASSQETGSGANVLTF. CDR3 nucleotide sequence: TGTGCCAGCAGCCAAGAAACAGGTTCTGGGGCCAACGTCCTGACTTTC.

The CDR3 nucleotides read TGTGCCAGCAGCTTACCGGCGGGAGAAATCTACAGGATTGTCTACGAGCAGTACTTC. This codes for CASSLPAGEIYRIVYEQYF. The J gene is TRBJ2-7, the V gene TRBV11-2; 7 nucleotides match TRBD2. This CDR3 comprises 19 residues. Germline assignment: CDR1 SGHAT and CDR2 FQNNGV. V was pared by 2 bases and J by 3 bases, with 19 bases of the junction left unmatched.

The rearrangement uses TRBV5-1 and TRBJ2-6; TRBD2 is a possible D gene (6 bases). There are 17 residues in the CDR3. Germline values: CDR1 SGHRS, CDR2 YFSETQ. The V end was cut by 4 bases, the J end by 2 bases, with 16 bases between. CDR3 bases: TGCGCCAGCAGCCCGGCTCGGGGGAAGGCTGGGGCCAACGTCCTGACTTTC. Amino acids: CASSPARGKAGANVLTF. Variable domain in full (rest from reference TRBV5-1 and TRBJ2-6): KAGVTQTPRYLIKTRGQQVTLSCSPISGHRSVSWYQQTPGQGLQFLFEYFSETQRNKGNFPGRFSGRQFSNSRSEMNVSTLELGDSALYLCASSPARGKAGANVLTFGAGSRLTVL.

This rearrangement joins TRBV5-5 to TRBJ2-7; 9 nucleotides align to TRBD1. There are 15 residues in the CDR3. Germline V gene data show CDR1 as SGHKS and CDR2 as YYEKEE (reference sequence). J was trimmed by 4 bases and V by 4 bases; bases with no gene match: 9. In DNA form, the CDR3 reads TGTGCCAGCAGCCCCCCGGACAGGGGTGAGTACGAGCAGTACTTC. Translated: CASSPPDRGEYEQYF.

Here the CDR3 reads CASSGQSGEKLFF. CDR3 DNA: TGTGCCAGCAGCGGACAGTCAGGTGAAAAACTGTTTTTT. This chain uses TRBV2 with TRBJ1-4, with a weak D call TRBD1 (6 bases). Germline-derived CDR1 and CDR2 are SNHLY and FYNNEI. The length of the CDR3 is 13 residues. V dropped 6 bases and J dropped 7 bases, with 12 bases sitting between them.

This chain links TRBV7-8 with TRBJ2-3, with 7 bases fitting TRBD1. Germline CDR1 and CDR2: SGHVS and FQNEAQ. Trimming at V came to 6 bases and at J to 1 base, leaving 4 bases not matched to a gene. The CDR3 has 14 residues. In nucleotides, the CDR3 is TGTGCCAGCAGTCTCGGACAGGGCACAGATACGCAGTATTTT. Translating it yields CASSLGQGTDTQYF.

The chain joins TRBV5-1 to TRBJ2-1; 9 nucleotides match TRBD2. V lost 0 bases and J lost 4; bases outside the gene matches: 5. The CDR3 contains 16 residues. The germline CDR1 and CDR2 sequences are SGHRS and YFSETQ. This CDR3 reads CASSLAAGGNYNEQFF. In nucleotides, the CDR3 is TGCGCCAGCAGCTTGGCTGCGGGAGGGAATTACAATGAGCAGTTCTTC.

This sequence joins TRBV11-1 and TRBJ1-3; D unclear. V gave up 4 bases and J gave up 3 bases, with 7 bases separating them. In germline, CDR1 is SGHAT, CDR2 FQDESV (reference sequence). There are 13 residues in the CDR3. CDR3 nucleotides: TGTGCCAGCAGCTCACCGGTTGGAAACACCATATATTTT. The encoded protein is CASSSPVGNTIYF.

A single count supports this clone. The chain employs TRBV7-3 and TRBJ2-3; 11 nucleotides match TRBD2. The length of the CDR3 is 15 residues. V lost 3 bases to trimming and J lost 6 bases; unmatched junction nucleotides: 5. Germline values: CDR1 SGHTA, CDR2 FQGTGA. CDR3 coding DNA: TGTGCCAGCAGCTTTAGCGGGGGGGTGGAGGATACGCAGTATTTT. Protein sequence: CASSFSGGVEDTQYF.

The gene calls are TRBV28 and TRBJ1-2; TRBD1 might be the D (6 bases). V lost 6 bases to trimming and J lost 8 bases, with 19 bases between them. Looked up from germline, CDR1 is MDHEN and CDR2 is SYDVKM. The CDR3 is 14 amino acids. The CDR3 bases are TGTGCCAGCAGCTCTGTTGGGGGCCGGCGGGGCTACACCTTC. Amino acids: CASSSVGGRRGYTF.

The V call is TRBV28, the J call TRBJ1-5; 12 bases are a match to TRBD1. The CDR3 covers 16 residues. V was pared by 6 bases and J by 4 bases, with 7 bases of the junction left unmatched. Per the germline V gene, CDR1 is MDHEN and CDR2 is SYDVKM. The DNA for the CDR3 is TGTGCCAGCAGAATACCGGGACAGGGGGCGAATCAGCCCCAGCATTTT. This gives the protein CASRIPGQGANQPQHF.

CDR3 bases: TGTGCCACCAGCAGACCGACAGGGAATGGCGCAGATACGCAGTATTTT. This translates into CATSRPTGNGADTQYF. J is TRBJ2-3 and V is TRBV15; TRBD1 aligns across 7 bases. The germline V gene has CDR1 LNHNV and CDR2 YYDKDF (reference sequence). This CDR3 has 16 amino acids. V dropped 2 bases and J dropped 4; count of bases not matched to a gene: 9.

This sequence joins TRBV2 and TRBJ1-2, with 9 bases that match TRBD1. CDR1 is SNHLY and CDR2 is FYNNEI in the germline V gene. Trimming at V came to 10 bases and at J to 9 bases, leaving 9 bases not matched to a gene. This CDR3 is built from 12 residues. The CDR3 DNA is TGTGCCAAAGGAGGGGACAGGGCGAGCTACACCTTC. It encodes CAKGGDRASYTF.

The V gene is TRBV4-1, the J gene TRBJ1-3; D is undetermined. The CDR3 sequence is 16 residues long. Germline loops: CDR1 MGHRA, CDR2 YSYEKL. Trimming took off 3 bases at V and 0 bases at J, with 12 bases between the two ends. This CDR3 is CASSQEGLNSGNTIYF. CDR3 nucleotide sequence: TGCGCCAGCAGCCAGGAAGGACTTAACTCTGGAAACACCATATATTTT.